Listed below are T cell receptor beta chains from one sample, sequenced in a study of CD8 T cells in Susac syndrome. One entry per CDR3 protein results from TCRdb running MiXCR on the immunoSEQ multiplex PCR reads. The table shows about 200,000 distinct CDR3 sequences, with about 95% occurring only once. The material sequenced was CD4+ T cells from PBMCs. The origin of the receptors is a human donor in good health. CDR3s include the opening cysteine and the closing phenylalanine or tryptophan. Each record gives: clone size, V gene, CDR3 protein. Expanded clones are given a class, and other clones once, few, many or no size at all.

NA | TRBV20-1 | CSAQAEEPQHF
once | TRBV20-1 | CSARSGGKAEQYF
NA | TRBV12-3/TRBV12-4 | CASSPTRDRGQFF
NA | TRBV5-6 | CATGQRRGLYGYTF
few | TRBV6-1 | CASSSRLASSDTQYF
NA | TRBV12-3/TRBV12-4 | CASNLDRGYSYNEQFF
NA | TRBV30 | CAWRRLSDRNEQFF
NA | TRBV6-6 | CASREDRGNQPQHF
NA | TRBV2 | CASNPAITRDGYTF
once | TRBV14 | CASSQVVLPNEQFF
NA | TRBV12-3/TRBV12-4 | CASTLLGTQYF
NA | TRBV19 | CASSMGQAPNTGELFF
NA | TRBV27 | CASSFIFEPGQPYGYTF
NA | TRBV3-1 | CASSQDLIGQSQETQYF
NA | TRBV30 | CAWRGLAHQPQHF
NA | TRBV20-1 | CSQTSGGANEQFF
NA | TRBV7-9 | CASSLALGTGHSGQPQHF
NA | TRBV20-1 | CSARTRRDTQYF
NA | TRBV11-2 | CASSPPAVETQYF
NA | TRBV3-1 | CASSLREYGYTF
NA | TRBV2 | CASSEETSSTEQYF
NA | TRBV6-5 | CASSRQTVQSYGYTF
NA | TRBV3-1 | CASSQPGQLNGYTF
NA | TRBV3-1 | CASSQDMASGRSEQFF
NA | TRBV20-1 | CSVSRNYGYTF
NA | TRBV29-1 | CSVHVWAGADTQYF
once | TRBV6-2/TRBV6-3 | CASSYQGQGAYEQFF
NA | TRBV25-1 | CASSPHTEPDTQYF
few | TRBV27 | CASSSNRANEQFF
NA | TRBV5-6 | CASSFDREVGYTF
NA | TRBV25-1 | CASSGGFNGPDTQYF
NA | TRBV5-1 | CASRVQGVHEQYF
once | TRBV29-1 | CSTDVQGGNIQYF
NA | TRBV5-1 | CASSWEAEETQYF
once | TRBV3-1 | CASRRQGTNTEAFF
NA | TRBV18 | CASSPSGTETYGYTF
NA | TRBV24-1 | CATSDFRHRSTDTQYF
NA | TRBV15 | CATSSAPLNSYNEQFF
NA | TRBV7-2 | CASSLVGTSGETQYF
NA | TRBV29-1 | CSGYSATNEKLFF
NA | TRBV20-1 | CSPPPWGTNYGYTF
once | TRBV14 | CASSPGGGYDQPQHF
once | TRBV21-1 | CASSPHRAKLFF